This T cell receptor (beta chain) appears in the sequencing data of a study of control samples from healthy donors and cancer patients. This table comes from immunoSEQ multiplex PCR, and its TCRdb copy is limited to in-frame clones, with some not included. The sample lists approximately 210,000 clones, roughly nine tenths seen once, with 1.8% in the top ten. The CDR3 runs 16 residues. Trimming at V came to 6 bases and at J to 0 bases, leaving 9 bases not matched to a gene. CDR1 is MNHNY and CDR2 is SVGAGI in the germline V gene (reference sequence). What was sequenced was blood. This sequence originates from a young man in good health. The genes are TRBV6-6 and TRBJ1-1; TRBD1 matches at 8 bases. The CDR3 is CASRKGPGGMNTEAFF. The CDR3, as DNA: TGTGCCAGCAGGAAGGGGCCAGGGGGCATGAACACTGAAGCTTTCTTT.